This record concerns one T cell receptor beta chain sequence. Its antigen is undetermined. The data were taken from a study of cytomegalovirus exposure and HLA in healthy donors. Looking at the study overall: Around 80 million unique TCRs from HLA-typed donors were held in an early data release. Study-wide findings and caveats: It was confirmed in vitro that three of the CMV-associated chains were specific for CMV antigens. Immune exposure data for these donors was limited to CMV serostatus. A later analysis linked a missense DCLRE1C variant to TCR beta V- and J-gene trimming.

V was pared by 1 base and J by 4 bases, with 7 bases between. Germline CDR1 and CDR2: SGHAT and FQNNGV. The CDR3 runs 14 residues. The primer mix had 60 Vbeta and 13 Jbeta primers. Sequencing used immunoSEQ multiplex PCR; TCRdb keeps in-frame clones, though not all of them. The table lists 90,000 to 120,000 clones, 60% to 85% of them singletons. The source of this sequence is a female donor in good health and CMV-seropositive. The specimen was PBMCs. V gene TRBV11-2 combines with J gene TRBJ2-2, with D unclear. The chain's CDR3 is CASSLAMVTGELFF. As DNA, the CDR3 is TGTGCCAGCAGCTTAGCTATGGTCACCGGGGAGCTGTTTTTT.